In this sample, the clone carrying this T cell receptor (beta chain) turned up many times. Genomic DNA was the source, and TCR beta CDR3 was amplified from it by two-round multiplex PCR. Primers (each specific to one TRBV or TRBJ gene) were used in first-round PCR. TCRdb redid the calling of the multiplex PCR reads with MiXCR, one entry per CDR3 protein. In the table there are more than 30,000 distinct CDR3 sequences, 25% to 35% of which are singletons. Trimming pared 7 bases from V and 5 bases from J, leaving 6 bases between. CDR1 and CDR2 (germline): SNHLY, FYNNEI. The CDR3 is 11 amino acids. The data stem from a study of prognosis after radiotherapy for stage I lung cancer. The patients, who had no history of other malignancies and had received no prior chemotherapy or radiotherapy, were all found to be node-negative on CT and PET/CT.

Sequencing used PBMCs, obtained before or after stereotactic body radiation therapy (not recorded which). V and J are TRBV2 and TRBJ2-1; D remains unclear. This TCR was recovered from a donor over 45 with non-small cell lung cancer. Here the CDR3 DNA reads TGTGCCAGCACCAAAGACAATGAGCAGTTCTTC. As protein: CASTKDNEQFF.